This passage covers 18 T cell receptor beta chains from one sample sequenced in a study of blood T cell repertoires in COVID-19. Only in-frame clones appear in the TCRdb table, and some are missing; sequencing was by immunoSEQ multiplex PCR. This table has about 150,000 clones, about nine tenths appearing once. The sequencing sample was made of peripheral blood. The receptors derive from a woman aged 60-70 years with active or convalescent COVID-19.

The chain recombines TRBV4-3 with TRBJ1-5; D may be TRBD1 (5 bases). The CDR3 covers 13 residues. Trimming pared 3 bases from V and 9 bases from J, leaving 12 bases between. Looked up from germline, CDR1 is LGHNA and CDR2 is YSLEER. The CDR3 is CASSHLGVGPQHF. The CDR3 bases are TGCGCCAGCAGCCACCTAGGGGTTGGGCCCCAGCATTTT.

This clone was seen only a few times. The junction differs from germline at one of its ends, possibly a read error. The chain joins TRBV7-7 to TRBJ1-1, with 7 bases matching TRBD1. The CDR3 spans 14 residues. Germline loops: CDR1 SSHAT, CDR2 FNYEAQ (reference sequence). The CDR3 DNA reads as TGTGCTAGCAGCCCGACAGGGCTGAACACTGAAGCTTTCTTT. Amino acid sequence: CASSPTGLNTEAFF.

The rearrangement links TRBV5-1 to TRBJ2-1; D ambiguous. In germline, CDR1 is SGHRS, CDR2 YFSETQ. Trimming shortened V by 2 bases and J by 0 bases, and 9 bases separated the two germline ends. The CDR3 runs to 15 residues. CDR3 DNA: TGCGCCAGCAGCTTTTCTAGTACCTCCTACAATGAGCAGTTCTTC. Translation: CASSFSSTSYNEQFF.

The chain combines TRBV7-2 with TRBJ1-6, with a possible D match to TRBD1 (6 bases). Germline V gene data show CDR1 as SGHTA and CDR2 as FQGNSA. V was cut by 8 bases and J by 7 bases, with 9 bases left in between. The CDR3 runs 12 residues. CDR3 residues: CASAGGNSPLHF. DNA of the CDR3: TGTGCCAGCGCGGGGGGCAATTCACCCCTCCACTTT.

The chain employs TRBV2 and TRBJ2-7; TRBD2 agrees at 8 bases. J gave up 6 bases and V 4 bases, and 5 bases lay outside the gene matches. The germline V gene has CDR1 SNHLY and CDR2 FYNNEI. The CDR3 has 13 residues. The CDR3 is CASSAGGGREQYF. CDR3 sequence (DNA): TGTGCCAGCAGTGCCGGGGGGGGACGCGAGCAGTACTTC.

V gene TRBV24-1 combines with J gene TRBJ2-3, with 14 bases matching TRBD2. V was clipped by 10 bases and J by 3 bases; unmatched bases: 5. CDR3 length: 15 amino acids. In germline, CDR1 is KGHDR, CDR2 SFDVKD. In DNA form, the CDR3 reads TGTGCCACGCAGACTAGCGGGGGGGCGACAGATACGCAGTATTTT. Translating gives CATQTSGGATDTQYF.

The genes are TRBV13 and TRBJ1-2; 8 bases fit TRBD1. V trimming: 5 bases; J trimming: 8 bases; junction bases outside the gene matches: 7. This CDR3 comprises 13 residues. CDR1 PRHDT and CDR2 FYEKMQ come from the germline V gene (reference sequence). The CDR3 coding sequence is TGTGCCAGCAGCCCCGGGACAGGAGGGGGCTACACCTTC. Encoded protein: CASSPGTGGGYTF. Based on the CDR3 plus reference TRBV13 and TRBJ1-2, the full variable domain is AAGVIQSPRHLIKEKRETATLKCYPIPRHDTVYWYQQGPGQDPQFLISFYEKMQSDKGSIPDRFSAQQFSDYHSELNMSSLELGDSALYFCASSPGTGGGYTFGSGTRLTVV.

The V gene is TRBV9, the J gene TRBJ2-2; TRBD1 matches 12 bases. Germline CDR1 and CDR2: SGDLS and YYNGEE. J lost 3 bases, V lost 3 bases, and 3 bases had no gene match. The CDR3 extends over 16 amino acids. The DNA for the CDR3 is TGTGCCAGCAGCGGGGGACAGGGGGCTGACACCGGGGAGCTGTTTTTT. This sequence encodes CASSGGQGADTGELFF. The complete variable domain, with remaining parts taken from reference TRBV9 and TRBJ2-2, reads DSGVTQTPKHLITATGQRVTLRCSPRSGDLSVYWYQQSLDQGLQFLIQYYNGEERAKGNILERFSAQQFPDLHSELNLSSLELGDSALYFCASSGGQGADTGELFFGEGSRLTVL.

The rearrangement links TRBV7-2 to TRBJ1-5; D uncertain. CDR1 is SGHTA, CDR2 FQGNSA, per germline. The CDR3 contains 13 residues. V lost 5 bases and J lost 2, with 7 bases in between. The CDR3 DNA reads TGTGCCAGCAGCCCCTCTGGCAATCAGCCCCAGCATTTT. This encodes CASSPSGNQPQHF.

This chain uses TRBV18 with TRBJ2-1; TRBD2 matches at 14 bases. From germline, CDR1 is KGHSH and CDR2 LQKENI. The CDR3 length is 17 residues. J lost 5 bases, V lost 3 bases, and 6 bases had no gene match. The CDR3 sequence is CASSPGLAGGLNNEQFF. The CDR3 nucleotides read TGTGCCAGCTCACCCGGACTAGCGGGGGGCCTCAACAATGAGCAGTTCTTC.

The CDR3 DNA follows: TGTGCCAGCAGCACGGGACTAGCGGGCAATGAGCAGTTCTTC. It encodes CASSTGLAGNEQFF. The J gene is TRBJ2-1, the V gene TRBV5-4, with 12 bases identical to TRBD2. The trim removed 4 bases at V and 6 bases at J, leaving 2 bases unmatched. The germline V gene encodes CDR1 SGHNT and CDR2 YYREEE (reference sequence). This CDR3 is 14 amino acids long.

V usage is TRBV18 and J usage is TRBJ1-3, with D possibly being TRBD1 (5 bases). Trimming removed 3 bases at V and 3 bases at J, with 9 bases between. CDR3 size: 14 residues. Per germline, CDR1 KGHSH and CDR2 LQKENI. CDR3 sequence reads: CASSPDSIGNTIYF. CDR3 nucleotide sequence: TGTGCCAGCTCACCCGACAGCATTGGAAACACCATATATTTT.

CDR3 coding DNA: TGCGCCAGCAGTTTGGGGACAGGGGGTGAAAAACTGTTTTTT. Translating it yields CASSLGTGGEKLFF. This rearrangement joins TRBV10-2 to TRBJ1-4; 11 bases are a match to TRBD1. V was clipped by 5 bases and J by 7 bases; unmatched bases: 3. The CDR3 runs to 14 residues. The germline V gene has CDR1 WSHSY and CDR2 SAAADI.

The chain's CDR3 is CATPLAGVGEKLFF. Written as DNA, the CDR3 is TGTGCCACCCCATTAGCGGGGGTGGGTGAAAAACTGTTTTTT. The chain joins TRBV19 to TRBJ1-4; possible D gene TRBD1, 5 bases. With 10 bases removed from V and 7 bases from J, the gap between germline ends came to 19 bases. Looked up from germline, CDR1 is LNHDA and CDR2 is SQIVND (reference sequence). The CDR3 loop spans 14 amino acids.

This chain joins TRBV19 and TRBJ1-5, with D unclear. V was trimmed by 4 bases and J by 0 bases, leaving 10 bases between them. This CDR3 region has 15 residues. Germline V gene sequence: CDR1 LNHDA, CDR2 SQIVND (reference sequence). The CDR3 region has the DNA TGTGCCAGTAGTAAGATGGGAGGTAGCAATCAGCCCCAGCATTTT. Amino acids: CASSKMGGSNQPQHF. The variable domain in full, with the rest retrieved from reference TRBV19 and TRBJ1-5, is DGGITQSPKYLFRKEGQNVTLSCEQNLNHDAMYWYRQDPGQGLRLIYYSQIVNDFQKGDIAEGYSVSREKKESFPLTVTSAQKNPTAFYLCASSKMGGSNQPQHFGDGTRLSIL.

The chain employs TRBV18 and TRBJ2-7, with 13 bases fitting TRBD2. CDR1 is KGHSH, CDR2 LQKENI, per germline. This CDR3 contains 15 residues. The trim removed 3 bases at V and 4 bases at J, leaving 3 bases unmatched. CDR3 coding DNA: TGTGCCAGCTCACCTCCGGGACTAGCGGGGTACGAGCAGTACTTC. Residues: CASSPPGLAGYEQYF.

V usage is TRBV27 and J usage is TRBJ2-2, with 12 bases identical to TRBD1. This CDR3 spans 16 amino acids. The germline gives CDR1 MNHEY, CDR2 SMNVEV (reference sequence). Trimming at V came to 6 bases and at J to 5 bases, leaving 7 bases not matched to a gene. Here the CDR3 reads CASSWGQGAPTGELFF. The CDR3 DNA follows: TGTGCCAGCAGCTGGGGACAGGGGGCGCCTACCGGGGAGCTGTTTTTT.

The rearrangement uses TRBV5-1 and TRBJ2-5; TRBD2 agrees at 11 bases. Losses at the gene ends were 2 bases for V and 1 base for J; bases not matched to a gene: 4. The germline V gene encodes CDR1 SGHRS and CDR2 YFSETQ. The CDR3 has 16 residues. The CDR3 reads CASSFQGTSGQETQYF. CDR3 bases: TGCGCCAGCAGCTTCCAGGGGACTAGCGGCCAAGAGACCCAGTACTTC.